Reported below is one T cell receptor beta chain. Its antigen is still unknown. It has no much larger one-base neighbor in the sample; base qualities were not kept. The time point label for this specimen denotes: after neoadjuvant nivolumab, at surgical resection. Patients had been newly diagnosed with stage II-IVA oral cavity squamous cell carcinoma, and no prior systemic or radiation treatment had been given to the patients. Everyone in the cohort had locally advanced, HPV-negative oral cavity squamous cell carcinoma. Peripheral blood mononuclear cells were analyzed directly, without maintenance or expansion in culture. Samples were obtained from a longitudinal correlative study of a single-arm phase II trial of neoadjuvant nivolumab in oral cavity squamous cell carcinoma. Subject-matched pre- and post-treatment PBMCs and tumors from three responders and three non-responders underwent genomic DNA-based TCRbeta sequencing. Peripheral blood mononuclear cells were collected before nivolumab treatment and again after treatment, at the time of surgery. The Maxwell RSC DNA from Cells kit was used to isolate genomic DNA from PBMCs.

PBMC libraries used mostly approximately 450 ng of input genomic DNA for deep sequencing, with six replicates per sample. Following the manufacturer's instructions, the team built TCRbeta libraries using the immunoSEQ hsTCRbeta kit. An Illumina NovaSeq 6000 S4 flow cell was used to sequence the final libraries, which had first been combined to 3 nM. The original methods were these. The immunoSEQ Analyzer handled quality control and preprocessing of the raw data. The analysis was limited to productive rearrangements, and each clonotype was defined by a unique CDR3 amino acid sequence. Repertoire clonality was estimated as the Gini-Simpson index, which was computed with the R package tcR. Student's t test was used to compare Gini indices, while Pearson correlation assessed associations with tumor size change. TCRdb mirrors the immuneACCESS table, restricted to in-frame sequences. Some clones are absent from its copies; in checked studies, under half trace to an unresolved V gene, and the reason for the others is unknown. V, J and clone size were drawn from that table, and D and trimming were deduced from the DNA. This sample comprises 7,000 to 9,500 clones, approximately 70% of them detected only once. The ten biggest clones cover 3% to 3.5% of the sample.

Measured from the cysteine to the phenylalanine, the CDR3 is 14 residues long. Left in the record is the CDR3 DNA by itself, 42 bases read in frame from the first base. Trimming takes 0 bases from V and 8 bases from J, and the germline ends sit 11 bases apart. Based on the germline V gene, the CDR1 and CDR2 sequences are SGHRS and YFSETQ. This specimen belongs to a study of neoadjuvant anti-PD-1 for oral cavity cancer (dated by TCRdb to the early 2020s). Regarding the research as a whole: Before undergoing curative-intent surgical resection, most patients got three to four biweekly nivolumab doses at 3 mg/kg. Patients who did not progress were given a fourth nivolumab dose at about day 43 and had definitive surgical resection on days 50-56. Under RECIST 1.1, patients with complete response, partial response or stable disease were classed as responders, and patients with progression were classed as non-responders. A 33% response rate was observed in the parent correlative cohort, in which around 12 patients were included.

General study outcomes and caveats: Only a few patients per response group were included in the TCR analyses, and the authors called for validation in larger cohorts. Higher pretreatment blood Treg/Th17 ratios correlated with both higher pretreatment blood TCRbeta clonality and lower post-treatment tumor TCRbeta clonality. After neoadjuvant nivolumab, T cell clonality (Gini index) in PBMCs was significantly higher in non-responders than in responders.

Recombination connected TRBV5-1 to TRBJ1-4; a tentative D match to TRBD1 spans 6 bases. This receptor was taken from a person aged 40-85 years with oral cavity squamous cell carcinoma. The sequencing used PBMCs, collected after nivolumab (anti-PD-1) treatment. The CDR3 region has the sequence CASSLVGGPEKLFF. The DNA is TGCGCCAGCAGCTTGGTTGGGGGCCCAGAAAAACTGTTTTTT.